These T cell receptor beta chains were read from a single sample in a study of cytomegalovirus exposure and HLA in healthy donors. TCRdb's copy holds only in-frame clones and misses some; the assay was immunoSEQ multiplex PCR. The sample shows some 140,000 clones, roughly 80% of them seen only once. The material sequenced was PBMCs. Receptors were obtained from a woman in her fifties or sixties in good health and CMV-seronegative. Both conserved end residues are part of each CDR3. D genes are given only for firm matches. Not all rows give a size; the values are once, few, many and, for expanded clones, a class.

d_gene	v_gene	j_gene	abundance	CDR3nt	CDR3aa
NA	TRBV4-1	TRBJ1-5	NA	TGCGCCAGCAGCCAAGCGACAAATAGCAATCAGCCCCAGCATTTT	CASSQATNSNQPQHF
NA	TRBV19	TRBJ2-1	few	TGTGCCAGTAGCCCCACTGCCGGGAGTATTTACAATGAGCAGTTCTTC	CASSPTAGSIYNEQFF
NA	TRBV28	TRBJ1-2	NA	TGTGCCAGCTTGGGGTTCAGGGGAGGGGATGGCTACACCTTC	CASLGFRGGDGYTF
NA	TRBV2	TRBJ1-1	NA	TGTGCCAGCTCTGGACCCCGGGGGGAACGGACTGAAGCTTTCTTT	CASSGPRGERTEAFF
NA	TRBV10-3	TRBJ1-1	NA	TGTGCCATCAGAGGAGGGGTAAACACTGAAGCTTTCTTT	CAIRGGVNTEAFF
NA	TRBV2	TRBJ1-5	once	TGTGCCAGCAAAGAGGGAGGGGGTAGCAATCAGCCCCAGCATTTT	CASKEGGGSNQPQHF
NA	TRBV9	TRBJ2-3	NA	TGTGCCAGCAGCGTAGGGGTGGGAGAGGGCACAGATACGCAGTATTTT	CASSVGVGEGTDTQYF
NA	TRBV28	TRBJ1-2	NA	TGTGCCAGCGGGGCCGACAGAGGCTATGGCTACACCTTC	CASGADRGYGYTF
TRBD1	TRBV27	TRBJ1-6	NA	TGTGCCAGCAGTCCTCACCCCCCGGACAGGGTGGATTCACCCCTCCACTTT	CASSPHPPDRVDSPLHF
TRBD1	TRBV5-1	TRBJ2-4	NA	TGCGCCAGCAGCCATACAGGGGCGGACATTCAGTACTTC	CASSHTGADIQYF
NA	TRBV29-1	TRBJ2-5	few	TGCAGCGTTGTAGACGGTTTGATTGGGCGGGGGACCCAGTACTTC	CSVVDGLIGRGTQYF
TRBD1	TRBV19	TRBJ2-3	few	TGTGCCAGTAGTAGGGGACAGGGACCCCTCACAGATACGCAGTATTTT	CASSRGQGPLTDTQYF
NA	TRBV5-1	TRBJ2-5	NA	TGCGCCAGCAGCTTGTCCGGGAAAGAGACCCAGTACTTC	CASSLSGKETQYF
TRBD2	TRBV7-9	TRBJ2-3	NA	TGTTCCAGCACCCCTGGCGGGGGAGGCACAGATACGCAGTATTTT	CSSTPGGGGTDTQYF
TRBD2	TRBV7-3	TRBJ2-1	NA	TGTGCCAGCAGCATGGGGACTAGCGGCTACAATGAGCAGTTCTTC	CASSMGTSGYNEQFF
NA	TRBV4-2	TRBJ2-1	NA	TGTGCCAGCAGCCAGGCCAATGAGCAGTTCTTC	CASSQANEQFF